What follows is one TCR beta chain and its context. This entry comes from a study of blood T cells in healthy people across ages. A minimum of 5.5 micrograms of total RNA was extracted per sample. Next came a second PCR, run for about 7 to 12 cycles, which used a sample-barcoded 5' primer along with a J-beta primer mix. TCRdb processed the 5' RACE reads anew with MiXCR; each CDR3 protein has one entry. The data hold some 1.4 million distinct CDR3 sequences, with approximately 40% observed a single time. V lost 0 bases to trimming and J lost 9 bases, with 9 bases between them. This CDR3 contains 12 residues. Per the germline V gene, CDR1 is SGHRS and CDR2 is YFSETQ.

This sequence joins TRBV5-1 and TRBJ2-5; unclear D gene. The clonotype originates from a woman under 30 in good health. Specimen: blood. The CDR3 protein is CASSLEWEPQYF. The CDR3 DNA sequence: TGCGCCAGCAGCTTGGAATGGGAACCCCAGTACTTC.